The clone carrying this T cell receptor (beta chain) was seen ten or more times. Unmatched junction bases numbered 6, after V lost 5 bases and J lost 7 bases. The CDR3 totals 15 residues. Germline CDR1 and CDR2: KGHDR and SFDVKD. The entry originates in a study of early T cells in non-severe SARS-CoV-2 infection. TCRdb reanalysed the 5' RACE reads using MiXCR and keeps one entry per CDR3 protein. The sample includes tens of thousands of distinct CDR3 sequences, roughly 6% seen only once; the top ten take less than 8%. The clonotype was recovered from an adult who was a healthcare worker with PCR-confirmed SARS-CoV-2 infection or an uninfected control (not recorded which). The sample consisted of whole blood. This chain joins TRBV24-1 and TRBJ2-2; TRBD1 aligns across 10 bases. The chain's CDR3 is CATSGQTGGHGELFF. DNA for the CDR3: TGTGCCACCAGTGGGCAGACAGGGGGCCACGGGGAGCTGTTTTTT.